The 28 T cell receptor beta chains below come from one sample, sequenced in a study of CD8+ T cells in alopecia areata. Extracted RNA was reverse transcribed into cDNA, the sequencing template. Sequencing used immunoSEQ multiplex PCR; TCRdb keeps in-frame clones, though not all of them. The sample yields about 190,000 clones, 45% to 65% seen once. Stated treatment: oral pan-JAK inhibitor, 5-10 mg twice daily. Sequencing was performed on CD4+ T cells sorted from blood, taken at week 4, from a patient treated with tofacitinib. The receptors were gathered from a human donor with alopecia areata.

The chain joins TRBV29-1 to TRBJ2-3; the D gene is possibly TRBD1 (5 bases). The germline gives CDR1 SQVTM, CDR2 ANQGSEA. CDR3 length: 13 residues. V was cut by 0 bases and J by 6 bases, with 10 bases left in between. This CDR3 is CSVEEGRVDTQYF. The CDR3 nucleotides are TGCAGCGTTGAAGAAGGCAGGGTCGATACGCAGTATTTT.

This rearrangement joins TRBV11-2 to TRBJ2-1; 12 bases are a match to TRBD2. CDR1 is SGHAT, CDR2 FQNNGV, per germline. The CDR3 extends over 18 amino acids. Trimming cost V 1 base and J 7 bases; bases outside gene matches: 11. CDR3 in amino acids: CASSLAKGTSGRMNEQFF. CDR3 in DNA: TGTGCCAGCAGCTTAGCCAAAGGTACTAGCGGGAGGATGAATGAGCAGTTCTTC.

The rearrangement joins TRBV11-2 to TRBJ2-2, with TRBD1 matching over 9 bases. The CDR3 sequence is 15 residues long. Germline V CDR1 and CDR2: SGHAT, FQNNGV. V shed 5 bases, J shed 6 bases, and the junction held 7 bases outside the gene matches. The CDR3 DNA reads TGTGCCAGCAGCAAACAGGGGGCGCTGGCCGGGGAGCTGTTTTTT. It encodes CASSKQGALAGELFF.

The genes are TRBV30 and TRBJ1-5; possibly TRBD1 for D (6 bases). Trimming left V 4 bases short and J 2 bases short, with 18 bases between. This CDR3 is 16 amino acids long. Germline CDR1 reads GTSNPN; CDR2 reads SVGIG (reference sequence). CDR3 region: CAWKDRLGRGNQPQHF. The CDR3 bases are TGTGCCTGGAAAGACAGGCTCGGGCGGGGCAATCAGCCCCAGCATTTT.

The gene calls are TRBV30 and TRBJ2-3; the match to TRBD2 covers 7 bases. Per germline, CDR1 GTSNPN and CDR2 SVGIG (reference sequence). Trimming at V came to 0 bases and at J to 5 bases, leaving 11 bases not matched to a gene. The CDR3 totals 16 residues. The CDR3 is CAWSVRLAGERDTQYF. CDR3 nucleotides: TGTGCCTGGAGTGTACGACTAGCTGGGGAGAGAGATACGCAGTATTTT. Supplemented by reference TRBV30 and TRBJ2-3, the full variable domain reads SQTIHQWPATLVQPVGSPLSLECTVEGTSNPNLYWYRQAAGRGLQLLFYSVGIGQISSEVPQNLSASRPQDRQFILSSKKLLLSDSGFYLCAWSVRLAGERDTQYFGPGTRLTVL.

CDR3 nucleotide sequence: TGTGCCAGCAGTCCGACGGGGACCTCTGGGGCCAACGTCCTGACTTTC. Its protein product is CASSPTGTSGANVLTF. J is TRBJ2-6 and V is TRBV25-1; possibly TRBD1 or TRBD2 for D (5 bases each). Trimming removed 5 bases at V and 0 bases at J, with 11 bases between. From germline, CDR1 is MGHDK and CDR2 SYGVNS. CDR3 length: 16 amino acids. The full variable domain, rest sourced from reference TRBV25-1 and TRBJ2-6, is EADIYQTPRYLVIGTGKKITLECSQTMGHDKMYWYQQDPGMELHLIHYSYGVNSTEKGDLSSESTVSRIRTEHFPLTLESARPSHTSQYLCASSPTGTSGANVLTFGAGSRLTVL.

The chain uses TRBV23-1 and TRBJ2-5; D unresolved. TRBV23-1 belongs to the ORF category, with a function that is uncertain. Trimming cost V 4 bases and J 13 bases, with 10 bases left between them. The CDR3 runs to 10 residues. CDR3 sequence: CASSRTESYF. CDR3 sequence (DNA): TGCGCCAGCAGTCGGACGGAGTCGTACTTC.

The chain links TRBV29-1 to TRBJ1-1; 9 bases map to TRBD1. CDR1 and CDR2 from the germline V gene are SQVTM and ANQGSEA. After removal of 7 bases from V and 1 base from J, the junction contained 4 bases not matched to a gene. The CDR3 is 13 residues long. CDR3 sequence reads: CSAPGQGNTEAFF. The CDR3 DNA reads TGCAGCGCCCCGGGACAGGGGAACACTGAAGCTTTCTTT.

This clone was picked up a small number of times. The chain joins TRBV2 to TRBJ1-5; no firm D call. V lost 4 bases and J lost 4, with 17 bases in between. This CDR3 is 16 amino acids long. CDR1 and CDR2 from the germline V gene are SNHLY and FYNNEI. CDR3: CASSGTVLGENQPQHF. The CDR3, as DNA: TGTGCCAGCAGTGGTACGGTCCTCGGGGAAAATCAGCCCCAGCATTTT.

This rearrangement joins TRBV5-1 to TRBJ2-7, with 7 bases that match TRBD2. V lost 0 bases, J lost 3 bases, and 3 bases stayed unmatched. Germline-derived CDR1 and CDR2 are SGHRS and YFSETQ. The CDR3 contains 14 residues. CDR3 region: CASSLGTRVYEQYF. The CDR3 nucleotides read TGCGCCAGCAGCTTGGGGACTAGAGTCTACGAGCAGTACTTC.

This clone was observed a few times. The rearrangement uses TRBV7-9 and TRBJ2-2; weak D call: TRBD2 (5 bases). The germline V gene encodes CDR1 SEHNR and CDR2 FQNEAQ (reference sequence). The CDR3 totals 13 residues. V was pared by 5 bases and J by 9 bases, with 13 bases between. The DNA of the CDR3 is TGTGCCAGCAGCCCCGGGGAGTTCTGGGAGCTGTTTTTT. It encodes CASSPGEFWELFF.

This clone was seen only a few times. The rearrangement links TRBV28 to TRBJ1-1, with D hard to call. CDR3 length: 14 residues. Trimming left V 2 bases short and J 0 bases short, with 7 bases between. In germline, CDR1 is MDHEN, CDR2 SYDVKM. In nucleotides, the CDR3 is TGTGCCAGCAGTTTAGTTCAGATGAACACTGAAGCTTTCTTT. Protein: CASSLVQMNTEAFF.

This clone was seen a few times. The chain recombines TRBV29-1 with TRBJ1-2; weak D call: TRBD1 (6 bases). Germline V CDR1 and CDR2: SQVTM, ANQGSEA. Trimming pared 3 bases from V and 3 bases from J, leaving 14 bases between. This CDR3 has 14 residues. CDR3 region: CSVDKLRGHYGYTF. The CDR3 DNA reads TGCAGCGTTGATAAACTCAGGGGCCACTATGGCTACACCTTC.

CDR3 amino acids: CSVEDGSPGSYNEQFF. CDR3 nucleotide sequence: TGCAGCGTTGAAGATGGAAGCCCGGGTTCCTACAATGAGCAGTTCTTC. The chain couples TRBV29-1 to TRBJ2-1; D not resolved. CDR3 size: 16 residues. Trimming removed 0 bases from V and 1 base from J, with 13 bases in between. Looked up from germline, CDR1 is SQVTM and CDR2 is ANQGSEA.

This clone was seen only a few times. The sample has other DNA sequences that encode this CDR3 too. The chain carries TRBV29-1 and TRBJ2-1, with D possibly matching TRBD1 (7 bases). CDR3 length: 13 amino acids. Germline V gene lookup returns CDR1 SQVTM and CDR2 ANQGSEA. V lost 1 base, J lost 7 bases, and 11 bases lay in between. The CDR3 nucleotides are TGCAGCGTTGAAGGGCAGGGGGGAAATGAGCAGTTCTTC. Translation: CSVEGQGGNEQFF.

The gene calls are TRBV7-8 and TRBJ2-2; D call uncertain. This CDR3 region has 14 residues. Trimming removed 1 base at V and 3 bases at J, with 6 bases between. The germline V gene has CDR1 SGHVS and CDR2 FQNEAQ. The DNA of the CDR3 is TGTGCCAGCAGCTTAGTCTTATACACCGGGGAGCTGTTTTTT. Protein: CASSLVLYTGELFF.

The rearrangement links TRBV29-1 to TRBJ1-3, with a possible D match to TRBD1 (5 bases). Germline V gene sequence: CDR1 SQVTM, CDR2 ANQGSEA. Trimming shortened V by 3 bases and J by 1 base, and 10 bases separated the two germline ends. This CDR3 contains 14 residues. The CDR3 DNA is TGCAGCGTTGATTCGGGGCTGTCTGGAAACACCATATATTTT. Translated: CSVDSGLSGNTIYF.

This clone showed up just a few times. The rearrangement joins TRBV7-2 to TRBJ2-2; a possible D gene is TRBD1 (6 bases). The CDR3 extends over 15 amino acids. The germline V gene encodes CDR1 SGHTA and CDR2 FQGNSA. Trimming cost V 5 bases and J 7 bases, with 17 bases left between them. CDR3 residues: CASSPKRGYDGELFF. The CDR3 DNA sequence: TGTGCCAGCAGCCCTAAAAGGGGGTATGACGGGGAGCTGTTTTTT.

The table lists this clone with a few counts. The chain couples TRBV30 to TRBJ2-2; 8 nucleotides match TRBD1. This CDR3 region has 13 residues. The germline gives CDR1 GTSNPN, CDR2 SVGIG (reference sequence). The V gene end was trimmed by 8 bases and the J gene end by 4 bases; junction bases not matched to a gene: 6. The CDR3: CARGQGSTGELFF. DNA of the CDR3: TGTGCCAGAGGACAGGGTAGCACCGGGGAGCTGTTTTTT.

The chain couples TRBV28 to TRBJ1-2, with 7 bases identical to TRBD1. The CDR3 extends over 15 amino acids. The germline gives CDR1 MDHEN, CDR2 SYDVKM. J gave up 3 bases and V 6 bases, and 10 bases lay outside the gene matches. CDR3 protein: CASRRRDSSYYGYTF. Written as DNA, the CDR3 is TGTGCCAGCAGACGTCGGGACAGCTCTTACTATGGCTACACCTTC.

The chain combines TRBV15 with TRBJ2-3, with 8 bases lining up with TRBD1. The germline CDR1 and CDR2 sequences are LNHNV and YYDKDF (reference sequence). J lost 2 bases, V lost 5 bases, and 3 bases had no gene match. The CDR3 is 14 residues long. The CDR3 DNA reads TGTGCCACCAGCTACAGGGGGACCACAGATACGCAGTATTTT. Translating gives CATSYRGTTDTQYF.

The chain is built from TRBV23-1 and TRBJ2-7, with TRBD1 identical over 7 bases. TRBV23-1 is treated as an ORF (open reading frame) with a function not yet certain. The CDR3 loop spans 15 amino acids. V lost 7 bases to trimming and J lost 3 bases; unmatched junction nucleotides: 12. In DNA, the CDR3 is TGCGCCAGCACTTCGCGGTGGGGACAGATCTACGAGCAGTACTTC. Its protein is CASTSRWGQIYEQYF.

The V and J genes are TRBV11-2 and TRBJ1-5, with D unclear. Germline V gives CDR1 SGHAT, CDR2 FQNNGV. The ends were cut back, 1 base at V and 6 bases at J, with 16 bases in the middle. This CDR3 spans 16 amino acids. The CDR3 sequence: CASSLVGQVMGQPQHF. The CDR3 DNA reads as TGTGCCAGCAGCTTAGTCGGTCAGGTGATGGGTCAGCCCCAGCATTTT.

There are a few counts of this clone. V usage is TRBV28 and J usage is TRBJ1-1; D is perhaps TRBD1 (5 bases). Germline loops: CDR1 MDHEN, CDR2 SYDVKM. The CDR3 totals 15 residues. The V and J ends lost 6 bases and 4 bases respectively, with 18 bases between them. The CDR3 region is CASRPGDKTATEAFF. CDR3 nucleotides: TGTGCCAGCAGACCCGGAGATAAGACAGCCACTGAAGCTTTCTTT.

The V gene is TRBV30, the J gene TRBJ2-3; D is ambiguous. Looked up from germline, CDR1 is GTSNPN and CDR2 is SVGIG (reference sequence). This CDR3 spans 11 amino acids. V lost 5 bases to trimming and J lost 4 bases, with 7 bases between them. The DNA of the CDR3 is TGTGCCTGGGCTAGTTCAGATACGCAGTATTTT. The encoded protein is CAWASSDTQYF.

The rearrangement joins TRBV20-1 to TRBJ2-5; D is undetermined. CDR1 is DFQATT and CDR2 is SNEGSKA in the germline V gene (reference sequence). This CDR3 is built from 10 residues. Trimming pared 5 bases from V and 4 bases from J, leaving 5 bases between. The CDR3 reads CSALRETQYF. The CDR3, as DNA: TGCAGTGCTCTTCGAGAGACCCAGTACTTC.

This chain joins TRBV29-1 and TRBJ2-7; TRBD2 might be the D (7 bases). The ends were cut back, 4 bases at V and 6 bases at J, with 19 bases in the middle. The length of the CDR3 is 14 residues. Per germline, CDR1 SQVTM and CDR2 ANQGSEA. The CDR3 coding sequence is TGCAGCGTTGTGATCGGAGGGGGAGGGGGCGAGCAGTACTTC. Its protein product is CSVVIGGGGGEQYF.

Only a few counts were recorded for this clone. Because the CDR3's place on the DNA is in doubt, the DNA is left out and the CDR3 is given as listed by TCRdb. J is TRBJ1-3 and V is TRBV15. Looked up from germline, CDR1 is LNHNV and CDR2 is YYDKDF (reference sequence). Both ends counted, the CDR3 spans 16 residues. The CDR3 sequence is CATKSGRASSGNTIYF.